This T cell receptor beta chain was retrieved from a study of a mutant IDH1 vaccine in newly diagnosed glioma. This CDR3 contains 13 residues. Germline CDR1 reads GTSNPN; CDR2 reads SVGIG (reference sequence). V dropped 8 bases and J dropped 1 base, with 14 bases sitting between them. The table lists this clone with a few counts. The time point is: baseline, week 1 (first vaccination visit). Treatment here: pre-vaccination baseline after standard-of-care therapy. This table comes from immunoSEQ multiplex PCR, and its TCRdb copy is limited to in-frame clones, with some not included. The profile shows around 82,000 clones, roughly 80% of them singletons.

This receptor was taken from a man aged 35-49 years with glioma. Some clones in this sample may be carry-over from other donors' samples. The input for sequencing was PBMCs, taken from a glioma patient treated with radiotherapy, temozolomide or both. The V gene is TRBV30, the J gene TRBJ1-1; D gene uncertain. CDR3 sequence (DNA): TGTGCCCAATCAGGTGGAGGGAACACTGAAGCTTTCTTT. Protein product: CAQSGGGNTEAFF. The full variable domain, with the rest looked up from reference TRBV30 and TRBJ1-1, is SQTIHQWPATLVQPVGSPLSLECTVEGTSNPNLYWYRQAAGRGLQLLFYSVGIGQISSEVPQNLSASRPQDRQFILSSKKLLLSDSGFYLCAQSGGGNTEAFFGQGTRLTVV.